A few counts support the clone carrying this TCR beta chain. Its antigen remains unknown. This sample stems from a study of CD8 T cells in ankylosing spondylitis. Overall study findings and caveats: Peripheral blood samples showed relatively rare disease-linked clones, and these clones were CD8+. In ankylosing spondylitis blood, a motif of about eight highly homologous TCR beta variants appeared characteristic. Disease-associated clones were reportedly significantly overrepresented in matched ankylosing spondylitis synovial fluid.

Per the germline V gene, CDR1 is SGHAT and CDR2 is FQNNGV. This CDR3 region has 15 residues. Trimming pared 1 base from V and 5 bases from J, leaving 14 bases between. Using quantitative 5'-RACE with molecular barcodes, the authors made TCR beta libraries. TCRdb ran MiXCR on the 5' RACE reads and lists one entry per CDR3 protein. The sample has over 400,000 distinct CDR3 sequences, 25% to 30% seen once. The clonotype comes from a male donor with ankylosing spondylitis. Sequenced: blood, either unsorted or a sorted T cell fraction (not recorded which). V and J are TRBV11-2 and TRBJ2-5, with D maybe TRBD2 (5 bases). In nucleotides, the CDR3 is TGTGCCAGCAGCTTAGGAAGGGCCCGAGGGGAGACCCAGTACTTC. It yields the protein CASSLGRARGETQYF.